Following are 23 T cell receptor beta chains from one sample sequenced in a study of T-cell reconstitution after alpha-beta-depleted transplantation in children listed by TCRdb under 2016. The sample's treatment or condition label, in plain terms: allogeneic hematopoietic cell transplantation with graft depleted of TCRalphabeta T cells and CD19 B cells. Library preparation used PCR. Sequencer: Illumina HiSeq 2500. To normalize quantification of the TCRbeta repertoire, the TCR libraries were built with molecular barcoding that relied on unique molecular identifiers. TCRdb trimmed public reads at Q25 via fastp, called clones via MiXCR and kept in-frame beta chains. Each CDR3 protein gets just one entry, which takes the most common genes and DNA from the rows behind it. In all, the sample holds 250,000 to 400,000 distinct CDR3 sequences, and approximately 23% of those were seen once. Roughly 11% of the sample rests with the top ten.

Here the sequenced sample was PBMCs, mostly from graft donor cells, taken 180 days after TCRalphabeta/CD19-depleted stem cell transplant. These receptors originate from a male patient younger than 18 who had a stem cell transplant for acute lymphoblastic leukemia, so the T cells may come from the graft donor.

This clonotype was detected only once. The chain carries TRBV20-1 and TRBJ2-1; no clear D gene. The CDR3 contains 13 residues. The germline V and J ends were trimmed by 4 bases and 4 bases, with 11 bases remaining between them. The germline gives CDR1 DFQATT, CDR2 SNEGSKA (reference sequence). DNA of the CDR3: TGCAGTGCTACAGGAAATGGGTACAATGAGCAGTTCTTC. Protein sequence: CSATGNGYNEQFF.

The CDR3 sequence is CASSFERTGGAYSNQPQHF. CDR3 nucleotides: TGTGCCAGCAGCTTTGAACGGACAGGGGGTGCATATAGCAATCAGCCCCAGCATTTT. The V call is TRBV11-2, the J call TRBJ1-5, with 10 bases that match TRBD1. V was clipped by 3 bases and J by 0 bases; unmatched bases: 11. Germline V gene lookup returns CDR1 SGHAT and CDR2 FQNNGV. The CDR3 runs to 19 residues.

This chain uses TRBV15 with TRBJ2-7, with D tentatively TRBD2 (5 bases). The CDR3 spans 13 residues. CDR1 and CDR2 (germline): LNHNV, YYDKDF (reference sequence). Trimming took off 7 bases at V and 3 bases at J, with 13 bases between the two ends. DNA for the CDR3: TGTGCCACCACCCGGGGTGGGAGCTACGAGCAGTACTTC. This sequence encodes CATTRGGSYEQYF.

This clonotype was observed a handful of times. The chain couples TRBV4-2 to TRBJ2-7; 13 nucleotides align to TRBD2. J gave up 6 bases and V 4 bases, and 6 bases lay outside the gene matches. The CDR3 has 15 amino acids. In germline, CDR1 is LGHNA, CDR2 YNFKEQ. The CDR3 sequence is CASSPGLAGVVEQYF. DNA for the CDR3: TGTGCCAGCAGCCCCGGACTAGCGGGAGTAGTCGAGCAGTACTTC.

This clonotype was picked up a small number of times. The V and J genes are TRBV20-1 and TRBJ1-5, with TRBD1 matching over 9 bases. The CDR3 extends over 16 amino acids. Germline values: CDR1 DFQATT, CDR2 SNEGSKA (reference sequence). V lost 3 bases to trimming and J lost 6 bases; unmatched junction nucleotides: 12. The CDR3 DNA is TGCAGTGCTAGCCCCTTTGTGGACAGGGGCAGTCAGCCCCAGCATTTT. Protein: CSASPFVDRGSQPQHF.

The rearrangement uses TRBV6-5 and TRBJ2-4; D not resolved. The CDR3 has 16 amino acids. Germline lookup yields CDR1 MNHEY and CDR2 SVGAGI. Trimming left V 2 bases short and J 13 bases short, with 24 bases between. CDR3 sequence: CASSYRLVPEPRDQYF. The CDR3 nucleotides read TGTGCCAGCAGTTACCGTCTCGTACCCGAACCCCGAGACCAGTACTTC.

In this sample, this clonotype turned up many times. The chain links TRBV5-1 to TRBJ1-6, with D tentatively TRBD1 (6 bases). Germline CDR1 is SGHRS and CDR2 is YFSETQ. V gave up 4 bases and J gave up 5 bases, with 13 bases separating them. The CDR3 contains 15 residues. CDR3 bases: TGCGCCAGCAGCACCGAGCGGGGGCATAATTCACCCCTCCACTTT. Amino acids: CASSTERGHNSPLHF. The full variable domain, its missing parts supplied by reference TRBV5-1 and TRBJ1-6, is KAGVTQTPRYLIKTRGQQVTLSCSPISGHRSVSWYQQTPGQGLQFLFEYFSETQRNKGNFPGRFSGRQFSNSRSEMNVSTLELGDSALYLCASSTERGHNSPLHFGNGTRLTVT.

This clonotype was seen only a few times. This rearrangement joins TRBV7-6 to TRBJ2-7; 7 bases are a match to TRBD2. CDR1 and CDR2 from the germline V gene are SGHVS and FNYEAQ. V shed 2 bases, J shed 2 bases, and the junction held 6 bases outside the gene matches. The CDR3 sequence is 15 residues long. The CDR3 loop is CASSLNIAGPYEQYF. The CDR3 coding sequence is TGTGCCAGCAGCTTAAACATAGCGGGCCCCTACGAGCAGTACTTC.

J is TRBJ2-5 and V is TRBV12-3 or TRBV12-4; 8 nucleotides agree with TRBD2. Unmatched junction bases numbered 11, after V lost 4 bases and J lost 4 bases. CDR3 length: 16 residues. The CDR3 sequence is CASSSNGREWGETQYF. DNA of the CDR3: TGTGCCAGCAGTTCAAACGGGAGGGAGTGGGGAGAGACCCAGTACTTC.

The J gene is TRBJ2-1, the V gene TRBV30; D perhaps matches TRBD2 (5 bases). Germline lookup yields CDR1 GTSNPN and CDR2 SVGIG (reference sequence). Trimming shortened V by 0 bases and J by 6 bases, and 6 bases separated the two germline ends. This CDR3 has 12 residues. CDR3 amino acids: CAWSVRGNEQFF. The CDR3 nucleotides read TGTGCCTGGAGTGTACGGGGCAATGAGCAGTTCTTC.

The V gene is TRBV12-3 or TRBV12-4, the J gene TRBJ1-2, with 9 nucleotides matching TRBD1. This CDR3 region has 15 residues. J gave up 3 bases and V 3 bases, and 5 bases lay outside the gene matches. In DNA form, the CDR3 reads TGTGCCAGCAGTTTCCGGGGACAGGGCGACTATGGCTACACCTTC. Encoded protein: CASSFRGQGDYGYTF.

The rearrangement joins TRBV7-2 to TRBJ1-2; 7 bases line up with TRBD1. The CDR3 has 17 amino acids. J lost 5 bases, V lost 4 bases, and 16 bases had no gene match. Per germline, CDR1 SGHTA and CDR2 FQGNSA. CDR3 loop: CASSYATLTGVQYGYTF. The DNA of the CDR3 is TGTGCCAGCAGCTATGCGACTTTAACAGGGGTTCAGTATGGCTACACCTTC.

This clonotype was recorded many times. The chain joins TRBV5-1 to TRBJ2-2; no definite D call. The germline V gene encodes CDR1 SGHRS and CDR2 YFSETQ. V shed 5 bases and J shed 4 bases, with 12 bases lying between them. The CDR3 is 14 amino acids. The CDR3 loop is CASRMEPSTGELFF. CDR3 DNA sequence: TGCGCCAGCAGAATGGAACCTAGCACCGGGGAGCTGTTTTTT.

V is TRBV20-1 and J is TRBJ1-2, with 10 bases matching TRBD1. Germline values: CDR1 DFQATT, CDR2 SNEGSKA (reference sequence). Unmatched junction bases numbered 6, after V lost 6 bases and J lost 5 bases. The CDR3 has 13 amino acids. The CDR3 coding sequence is TGCAGTGCCTGGGGACAGGGGCATTATGGCTACACCTTC. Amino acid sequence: CSAWGQGHYGYTF.

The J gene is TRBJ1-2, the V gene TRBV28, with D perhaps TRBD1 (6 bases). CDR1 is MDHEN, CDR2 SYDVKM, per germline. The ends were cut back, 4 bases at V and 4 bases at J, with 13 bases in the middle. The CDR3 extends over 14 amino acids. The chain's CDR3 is CASSSPDSPYGYTF. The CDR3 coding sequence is TGTGCCAGCAGTTCCCCGGACAGCCCCTATGGCTACACCTTC.

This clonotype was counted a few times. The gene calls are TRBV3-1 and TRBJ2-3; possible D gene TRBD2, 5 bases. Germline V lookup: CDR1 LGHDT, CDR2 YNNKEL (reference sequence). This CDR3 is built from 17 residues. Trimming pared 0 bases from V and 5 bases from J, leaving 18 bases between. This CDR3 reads CASSQEEELPGKDTQYF. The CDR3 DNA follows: TGTGCCAGCAGCCAAGAAGAAGAGCTACCCGGGAAAGATACGCAGTATTTT.

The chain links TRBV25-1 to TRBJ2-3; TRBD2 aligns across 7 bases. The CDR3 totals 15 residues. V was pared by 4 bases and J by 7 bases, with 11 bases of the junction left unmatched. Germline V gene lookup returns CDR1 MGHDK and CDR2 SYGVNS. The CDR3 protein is CASSVAGRHPNTQYF. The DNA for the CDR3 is TGTGCCAGCAGTGTAGCGGGTCGTCATCCAAATACGCAGTATTTT. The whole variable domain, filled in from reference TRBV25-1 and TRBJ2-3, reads EADIYQTPRYLVIGTGKKITLECSQTMGHDKMYWYQQDPGMELHLIHYSYGVNSTEKGDLSSESTVSRIRTEHFPLTLESARPSHTSQYLCASSVAGRHPNTQYFGPGTRLTVL.

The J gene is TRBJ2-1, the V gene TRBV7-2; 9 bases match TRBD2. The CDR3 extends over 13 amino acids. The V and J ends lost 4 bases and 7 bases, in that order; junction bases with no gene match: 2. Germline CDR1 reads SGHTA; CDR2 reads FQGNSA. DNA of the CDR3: TGTGCCAGCAGCTGGACTAGCGTGAATGAGCAGTTCTTC. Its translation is CASSWTSVNEQFF.

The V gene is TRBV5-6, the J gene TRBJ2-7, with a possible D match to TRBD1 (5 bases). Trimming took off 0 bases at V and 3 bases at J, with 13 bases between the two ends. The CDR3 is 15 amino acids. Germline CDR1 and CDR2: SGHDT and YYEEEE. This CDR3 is CASSLVGLGFYEQYF. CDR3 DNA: TGTGCCAGCAGCTTGGTGGGGCTGGGTTTCTACGAGCAGTACTTC.

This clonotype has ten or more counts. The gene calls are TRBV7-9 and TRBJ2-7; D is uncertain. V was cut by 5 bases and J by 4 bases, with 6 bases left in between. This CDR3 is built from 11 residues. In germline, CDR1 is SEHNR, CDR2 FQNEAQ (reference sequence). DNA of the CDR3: TGTGCCAGCAGCCTTCAATACGAGCAGTACTTC. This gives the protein CASSLQYEQYF.

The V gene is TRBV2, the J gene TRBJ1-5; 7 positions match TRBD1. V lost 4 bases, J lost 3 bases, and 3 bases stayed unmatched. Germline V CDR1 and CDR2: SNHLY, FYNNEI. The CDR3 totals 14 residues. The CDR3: CASSVQGNNQPQHF. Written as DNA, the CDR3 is TGTGCCAGCAGTGTACAGGGGAACAATCAGCCCCAGCATTTT.

CDR3 DNA: TGTGCCAGCTCACCAGGAAGGGGGCAAGAGACCCAGTACTTC. This encodes CASSPGRGQETQYF. V is TRBV18 and J is TRBJ2-5, with D possibly TRBD1 on 6 matching bases. The CDR3 spans 14 residues. Germline CDR1 reads KGHSH; CDR2 reads LQKENI. Trimming pared 2 bases from V and 2 bases from J, leaving 9 bases between.

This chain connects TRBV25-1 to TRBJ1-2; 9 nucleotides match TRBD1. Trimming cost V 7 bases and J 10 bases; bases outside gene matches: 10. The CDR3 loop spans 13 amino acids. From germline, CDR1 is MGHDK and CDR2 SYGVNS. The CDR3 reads CASTEGTGRIYTF. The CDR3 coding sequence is TGTGCCAGCACCGAAGGGACAGGGCGGATCTACACCTTC.